One sample yielded the 14 T cell receptor beta chains listed below, sequenced in a study of technical replicates of blood from several donors. Repertoires were generated with immunoSEQ multiplex PCR, while TCRdb's copy carries only in-frame clones and drops some. Of more than 80,000 clones listed, more than 85% are singletons. The specimen sequenced was T cells isolated from PBMCs. The receptors here all came from a human donor in good health.

CDR3 sequence reads: CASSLRQVSTEAFF. Written as DNA, the CDR3 is TGTGCCAGCAGCCTCAGACAGGTTTCCACTGAAGCTTTCTTT. The rearrangement links TRBV11-3 to TRBJ1-1; a possible D gene is TRBD1 (6 bases). Looked up from germline, CDR1 is SGHNT and CDR2 is YENEEA. CDR3 length equals 14 residues. V was cut by 5 bases and J by 4 bases, with 14 bases left in between.

This sequence joins TRBV2 and TRBJ2-2; D is possibly TRBD1 (6 bases). This CDR3 has 15 residues. Germline V gene data show CDR1 as SNHLY and CDR2 as FYNNEI. The V end was cut by 4 bases, the J end by 7 bases, with 16 bases between. CDR3 coding DNA: TGTGCCAGCAGTGCGACAGGTTTAAGTAGCGGGGAGCTGTTTTTT. Translated: CASSATGLSSGELFF.

This clone was recorded once. The chain links TRBV21-1 to TRBJ1-5. TRBV21-1 is marked as a pseudogene. CDR3 length: 15 amino acids. CDR3 amino acids: CASSKAWGGNQPQHF. The CDR3, as DNA: TGTGCCAGCAGCAAGGCCTGGGGGGGCAATCAGCCCCAGCATTTT.

V is TRBV6-5 and J is TRBJ1-1; D call uncertain. The V end was cut by 0 bases, the J end by 0 bases, with 8 bases between. Germline V gives CDR1 MNHEY, CDR2 SVGAGI. This CDR3 comprises 15 residues. Here the CDR3 reads CASSYSRRVNTEAFF. CDR3 DNA sequence: TGTGCCAGCAGTTACTCGAGGAGGGTGAACACTGAAGCTTTCTTT.

The chain employs TRBV29-1 and TRBJ1-2, with 8 bases lining up with TRBD1. The length of the CDR3 is 15 residues. CDR1 is SQVTM, CDR2 ANQGSEA, per germline. V lost 3 bases to trimming and J lost 4 bases; unmatched junction nucleotides: 10. The CDR3 DNA follows: TGCAGCGTTGATGAATTAGGGACAGGCTTCTATGGCTACACCTTC. The encoded protein is CSVDELGTGFYGYTF.

The chain recombines TRBV10-3 with TRBJ2-1; no clear D. CDR1 is ENHRY, CDR2 SYGVKD, per germline. The length of the CDR3 is 11 residues. Trimming stripped 8 bases from V and 6 bases from J, with 8 bases between. CDR3 coding DNA: TGTGCCATCTCGGTCCTCAATGAGCAGTTCTTC. This translates into CAISVLNEQFF.

This chain joins TRBV6-5 and TRBJ2-7; D perhaps matches TRBD2 (6 bases). V was trimmed by 7 bases and J by 3 bases, leaving 19 bases between them. CDR3 size: 15 residues. Per germline, CDR1 MNHEY and CDR2 SVGAGI. The CDR3 DNA sequence: TGTGCCAGCACCATAAACCTCGGGAGTAGCTACGAGCAGTACTTC. It translates to CASTINLGSSYEQYF.

This clone was seen only a few times. The chain uses TRBV7-6 and TRBJ1-1, with unresolved D. Germline values: CDR1 SGHVS, CDR2 FNYEAQ. The CDR3 totals 16 residues. Trimming left V 4 bases short and J 1 base short, with 16 bases between. The CDR3 region has the DNA TGTGCCAGCAGCTCAGATATTCGCGGTCAGAACACTGAAGCTTTCTTT. Amino acid sequence: CASSSDIRGQNTEAFF.

This clone showed up just once. The genes are TRBV5-6 and TRBJ1-4, with 7 bases matching TRBD1. The V gene's germline CDR1 is SGHDT and CDR2 YYEEEE. The CDR3 is made up of 15 amino acids. Trimming at V came to 4 bases and at J to 7 bases, leaving 10 bases not matched to a gene. As DNA, the CDR3 is TGTGCCAGCAGCCCCACAGGGGTTGGTGGTGAAAAACTGTTTTTT. This sequence encodes CASSPTGVGGEKLFF.

This sequence joins TRBV7-2 and TRBJ1-5; 8 nucleotides match TRBD1. The trim removed 4 bases at V and 2 bases at J, leaving 1 base unmatched. The CDR3 has 14 residues. Germline assignment: CDR1 SGHTA and CDR2 FQGNSA. The CDR3 DNA reads TGTGCCAGCAGCTCGACAGGGGGCAATCAGCCCCAGCATTTT. Translating it yields CASSSTGGNQPQHF.

This clone came up once. The chain recombines TRBV19 with TRBJ2-1; 10 bases map to TRBD1. The CDR3 extends over 16 amino acids. V was clipped by 5 bases and J by 7 bases; unmatched bases: 11. CDR1 is LNHDA and CDR2 is SQIVND in the germline V gene (reference sequence). The CDR3 region is CASSLQTGGAENEQFF. In DNA form, the CDR3 reads TGTGCCAGTAGTCTTCAGACAGGGGGCGCCGAAAATGAGCAGTTCTTC.

This CDR3 is CASSDGVFEKLFF. CDR3 in DNA: TGTGCCAGCAGTGACGGAGTTTTTGAAAAACTGTTTTTT. The V gene is TRBV25-1, the J gene TRBJ1-4; D gene ambiguous. Looked up from germline, CDR1 is MGHDK and CDR2 is SYGVNS. The CDR3 runs to 13 residues. With 3 bases removed from V and 7 bases from J, the gap between germline ends came to 9 bases.

V usage is TRBV28 and J usage is TRBJ1-1, with D maybe TRBD1 (5 bases). The CDR3 runs to 19 residues. Germline-derived CDR1 and CDR2 are MDHEN and SYDVKM. Trimming pared 7 bases from V and 0 bases from J, leaving 27 bases between. CDR3 DNA sequence: TGTGCCAGCATCGCCGTCTGGACACCTCTTCGGGGGATGAACACTGAAGCTTTCTTT. Its translation: CASIAVWTPLRGMNTEAFF.

CDR3 residues: CASSAQGSSYNEQFF. CDR3 DNA sequence: TGCGCCAGCAGCGCGCAGGGGAGCTCCTACAATGAGCAGTTCTTC. The chain couples TRBV4-1 to TRBJ2-1, with D possibly matching TRBD1 (6 bases). Germline V gives CDR1 MGHRA, CDR2 YSYEKL. V lost 5 bases and J 0 bases, leaving 11 bases between the germline ends. The CDR3 consists of 15 residues.